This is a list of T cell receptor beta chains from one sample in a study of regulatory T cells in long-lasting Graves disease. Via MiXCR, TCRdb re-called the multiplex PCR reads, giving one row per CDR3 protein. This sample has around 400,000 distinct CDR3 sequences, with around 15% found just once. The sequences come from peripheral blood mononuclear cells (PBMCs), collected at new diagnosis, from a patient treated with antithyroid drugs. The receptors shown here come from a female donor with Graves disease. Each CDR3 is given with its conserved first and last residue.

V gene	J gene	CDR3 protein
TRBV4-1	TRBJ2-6	CASSQAPGGVGANVLTF
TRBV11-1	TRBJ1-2	CAGSLATGSGYTF
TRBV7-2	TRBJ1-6	CASSLAGTGRIGNSPLHF
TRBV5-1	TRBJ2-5	CASSLSPNSGGGETQYF
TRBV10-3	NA	CATRDRGRAQETQYF
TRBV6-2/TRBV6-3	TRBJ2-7	CASSYSRTSGRPPYEQYF
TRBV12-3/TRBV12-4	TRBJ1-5	CASSFRGLGNQPQHF
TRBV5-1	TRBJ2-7	CTSSPTGQPPYEQYF
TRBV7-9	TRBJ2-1	CASSPAGGGGRGSYNEQFF
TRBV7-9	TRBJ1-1	CASRAGTTDEAFF
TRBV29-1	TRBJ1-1	CSSQGGGGRPNTEAFF
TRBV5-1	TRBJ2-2	CASTPPRNTGELFF
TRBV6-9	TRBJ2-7	CASSYPSGPGLAGEYQSYEQYF
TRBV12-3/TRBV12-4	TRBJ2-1	CASNPGGELAGGLNEQFF
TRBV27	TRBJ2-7	CASSLTGGAYEQYF
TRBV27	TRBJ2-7	CASSSGTGWDEQYF
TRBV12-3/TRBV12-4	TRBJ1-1	CANRRDFRSTEAFF
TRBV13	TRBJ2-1	CASSLGAAFAF
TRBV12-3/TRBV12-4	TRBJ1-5	CASSLGRGWDNQPQHF
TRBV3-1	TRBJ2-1	CASSQASAGGRNEQFF
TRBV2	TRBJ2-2	CASSVGGLTTGELFF
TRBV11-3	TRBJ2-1	CASSISGAPYNEQFF
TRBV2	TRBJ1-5	CASSEALGNQPQHF
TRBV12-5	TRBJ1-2	CASGLGTNYGYTF
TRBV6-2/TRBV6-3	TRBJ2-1	CASGLGSTSGGNEQFF
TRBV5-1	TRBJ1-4	CASSNTTTNEKLFF
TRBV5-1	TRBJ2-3	CASSDTSGRPDTQYF
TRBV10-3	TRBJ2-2	CATTIGNTGELFF
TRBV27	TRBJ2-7	CASSPLGGPYEQYF
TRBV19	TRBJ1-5	CASSIEGRSWDQPQHF
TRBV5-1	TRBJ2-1	CASSSAGAREQFF
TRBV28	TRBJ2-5	CASSPRRTEETQYF
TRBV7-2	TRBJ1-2	CASSSGTAGGYTF
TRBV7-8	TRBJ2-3	CASSLTRGRTDTQYF
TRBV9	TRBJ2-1	CASSVGGLAGVDNEQFF
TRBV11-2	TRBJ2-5	CASSLPFGGSVETQYF
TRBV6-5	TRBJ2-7	CASSYSKATLYYEQYF
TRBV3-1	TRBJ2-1	CASSHQYNEQFF
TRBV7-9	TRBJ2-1	CASSLNKNELFF
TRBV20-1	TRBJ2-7	CSARAVEAGVTEQYF
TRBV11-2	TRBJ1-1	CASSLAAGEAFF
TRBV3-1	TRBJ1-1	CASSQDYGGTEAFF
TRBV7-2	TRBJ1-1	CASSLAALEAFF
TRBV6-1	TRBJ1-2	CASTATGGTFGYTF
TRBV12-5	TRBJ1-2	CASGFLTGGLYGYTF
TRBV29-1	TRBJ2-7	CSVESSGIYEQYF
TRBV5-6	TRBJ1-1	CASSLYQQEGSHGEAFF
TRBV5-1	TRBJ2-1	CASSLLPDRGNEQFF
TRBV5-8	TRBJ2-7	CASSLGTGLEYEQYF
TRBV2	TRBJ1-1	CASSSGPTEAFF
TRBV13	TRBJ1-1	CASSLGRRELNTEAFF
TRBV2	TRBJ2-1	CAAGGTSSYNEQFF
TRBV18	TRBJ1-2	CASSPPLDQRDGYTF
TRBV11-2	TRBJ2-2	CASSTGQGSTGELFF
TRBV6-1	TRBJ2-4	CASRAPGQGKNIQYF
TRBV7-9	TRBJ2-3	CASSLRERLSTDTQYF
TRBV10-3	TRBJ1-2	CAIRPGPEFGYTF
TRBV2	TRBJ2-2	CASSEYRVGTGELFF
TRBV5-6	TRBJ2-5	CASSLISGNQETQYF